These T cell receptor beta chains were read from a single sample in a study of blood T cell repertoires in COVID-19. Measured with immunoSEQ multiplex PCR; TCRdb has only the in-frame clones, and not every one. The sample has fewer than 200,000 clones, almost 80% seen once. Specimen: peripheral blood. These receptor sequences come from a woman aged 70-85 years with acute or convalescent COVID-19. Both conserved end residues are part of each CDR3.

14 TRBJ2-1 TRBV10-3 CAISPLAGNDEQFF
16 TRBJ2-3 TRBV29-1 CSVVYGGGGPTDTQYF
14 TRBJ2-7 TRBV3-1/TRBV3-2 CASSQISMTYEQYF
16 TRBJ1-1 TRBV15 CATSRDTGIGNTEAFF
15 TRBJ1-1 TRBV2 CASSGLGGWSTEAFF
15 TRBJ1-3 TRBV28 CASSVTGTGHYTIYF
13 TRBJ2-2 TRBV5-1 CASSLVLYGELFF
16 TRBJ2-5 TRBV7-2 CASSLREGGSFETQYF
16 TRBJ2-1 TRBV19 CASSIQTGARYNEQFF
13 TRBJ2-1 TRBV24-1 CATSDGRARRQFF
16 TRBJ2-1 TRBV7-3 CASSLTGQAVYNEQFF
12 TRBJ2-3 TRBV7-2 CASSPSRDTQYF
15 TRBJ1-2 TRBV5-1 CASSDRQGSGYGYTF
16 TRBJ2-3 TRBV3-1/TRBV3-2 CASSYHTGKRTDTQYF
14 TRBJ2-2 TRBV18 CASSPPTGTGELFF
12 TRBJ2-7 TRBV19 CASTSASYEQYF
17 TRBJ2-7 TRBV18 CASSPRSSGLAAYEQYF
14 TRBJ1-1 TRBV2 CASISRLTNTEAFF
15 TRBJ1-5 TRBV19 CASSQQGVVYQPQHF
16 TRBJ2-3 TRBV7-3 CASSSFPGTKTDTQYF
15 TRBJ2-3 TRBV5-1 CASSLRQGEIDTQYF
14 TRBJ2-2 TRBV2 CASSALGQTGELFF
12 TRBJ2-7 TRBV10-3 CAISPQEYEQYF
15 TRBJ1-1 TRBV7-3 CASSLRGGANTEAFF
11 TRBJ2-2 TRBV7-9 CATNRAGELFF
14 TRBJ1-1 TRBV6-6 CASRYREMNTEAFF
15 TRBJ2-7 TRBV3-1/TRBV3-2 CASSPRALRANEQYF
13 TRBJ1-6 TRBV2 CASSERDKSPLHF
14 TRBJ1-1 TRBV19 CASSEYQGNTEAFF
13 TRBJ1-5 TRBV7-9 CASSPVGTEPQHF
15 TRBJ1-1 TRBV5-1 CASRRPGTENTEAFF
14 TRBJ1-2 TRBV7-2 CASSLEAGPGGYTF
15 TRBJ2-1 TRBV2 CASSGLAGSYNEQFF
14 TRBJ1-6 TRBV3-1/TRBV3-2 CASSQAMTGSPLHF
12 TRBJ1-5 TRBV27 CASSFRGQPQHF
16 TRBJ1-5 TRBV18 CASSPTGFYGNQPQHF